These T cell receptor beta chains were read from a single sample in a study of breast tumors, draining lymph nodes, adjacent tissues. One entry per CDR3 protein, called by TCRdb with MiXCR from the multiplex PCR reads. Of fewer than 300,000 distinct CDR3 sequences in the sample, roughly 32% are singletons; the top ten hold around 1.5%. Input material: axillary lymph node tissue. Receptor source: a female donor with breast cancer. Some clones in this sample may be carry-over from other donors' samples. The CDR3 runs from the conserved cysteine through the conserved F or W. Each record gives: D gene, V gene, J gene, clone size, CDR3 DNA, CDR3 protein. A D gene is named only where the DNA matches it firmly. Some rows have no size entry. The others give once, few or many, or a class for an expanded clone.

>TRBD2|TRBV20-1|TRBJ2-1|-
TGCAGTGCTAACCCCGGGACTAGCGGGATATCAGGGGAGCAGTTCTTC
CSANPGTSGISGEQFF
>-|TRBV15|TRBJ2-5|-
TGTGCCACGAAGTCGTATGTCCAAGAGACCCAGTACTTC
CATKSYVQETQYF
>TRBD2|TRBV6-6|TRBJ2-7|many
TGTGCCAGCAGTTACTCAGCGGGAGGGACCTACGAGCAGTACTTC
CASSYSAGGTYEQYF
>TRBD1|TRBV29-1|TRBJ1-1|many
TGCAGCGTGGGGGACAGGGGAAACACTGAAGCTTTCTTT
CSVGDRGNTEAFF
>-|TRBV4-1|TRBJ2-2|many
TGCGCCAGCAGCCAAGTAAGGGAAGCGACTAAGAACACCGGGGAGCTGTTTTTT
CASSQVREATKNTGELFF
>TRBD2|TRBV20-1|TRBJ2-5|once
TGCAGTGTAATTGGGCTAGCGGGAGGCCTTGGGACCCAGTACTTC
CSVIGLAGGLGTQYF
>-|TRBV18|TRBJ2-7|many
TGTGCCAGCTCACCACGAGGGGGCTACGAGCAGTACTTC
CASSPRGGYEQYF
>TRBD2|TRBV6-2/TRBV6-3|TRBJ2-1|few
TGTGCCAGCAGTCACGGACTAGCGGGAAGGGATGAGCAGTTCTTC
CASSHGLAGRDEQFF
>-|TRBV20-1|TRBJ1-1|many
TGCAGTGCTAGAGATTCCGGGTCCTCGAACACTGAAGCTTTCTTT
CSARDSGSSNTEAFF
>-|TRBV7-2|TRBJ2-4|-
TGTGCCAGCAGAGTCACCAAAAACATTCAGTACTTC
CASRVTKNIQYF
>-|TRBV7-2|TRBJ1-5|many
TGTGCCAGCAGCCCTCTTTTGACAGGTTACAATCAGCCCCAGCATTTT
CASSPLLTGYNQPQHF
>-|TRBV5-1|TRBJ2-2|many
TGCGCCAGCAACGGAGGGGGCGACACCGGGGAGCTGTTTTTT
CASNGGGDTGELFF
>-|TRBV20-1|TRBJ2-3|-
TGCAGTGCTAGATCCCGACGGACTCCCACAGATACGCAGTATTTT
CSARSRRTPTDTQYF
>TRBD2|TRBV28|TRBJ2-7|-
TGTGCCAGCAGTCCCCCAGGTAGCGGGTCTTACGAGCAGTACTTC
CASSPPGSGSYEQYF
>-|TRBV6-6|TRBJ2-3|-
TGTGCCAGCAGATGGGGGTCACGAGCTACGGATACGCAGTATTTT
CASRWGSRATDTQYF
>TRBD2|TRBV20-1|TRBJ2-5|few
TGCAGTGCTAGCTTGCCCAGAGGCGGGAGAGCTGGAGAGACCCAGTACTTC
CSASLPRGGRAGETQYF
>-|TRBV14|TRBJ2-7|many
TGTGCCAGCAGCCAAGAACACGGCTACGAGCAGTACTTC
CASSQEHGYEQYF
>-|TRBV27|TRBJ1-3|few
TGTGCCAGCAGTTTCTCCTCACCCAACTATGGAAACACCATATATTTT
CASSFSSPNYGNTIYF
>-|TRBV10-1|TRBJ1-5|-
TGCGCCAGCAGTTGGCGTCTAAATAGCAATCAGCCCCAGCATTTT
CASSWRLNSNQPQHF
>TRBD1|TRBV20-1|TRBJ2-5|-
TGCAGTGCTAGGGGACAGGGACGGCAGCCCCAGTACTTC
CSARGQGRQPQYF
>TRBD1|TRBV13|TRBJ1-3|-
TGTGCCAGCAGCGCCGGGACAGCGATAGACACCATATATTTT
CASSAGTAIDTIYF
>-|TRBV2|TRBJ2-3|-
TGTGCCAGCCAAACAGGCACAGGTACGCAGTATTTT
CASQTGTGTQYF
>-|TRBV19|TRBJ1-5|many
TGTGCCAGTAGTTATGACAGGTCTAGCAATCAGCCCCAGCATTTT
CASSYDRSSNQPQHF
>TRBD1|TRBV20-1|TRBJ2-1|many
TGCAGTGCTAGACCTTACCCCGGGACAGGGGCGTATGAGCAGTTCTTC
CSARPYPGTGAYEQFF
>-|TRBV7-2|TRBJ2-3|-
TGTGCCAGCAGTCAGCGGTTCACAGATACGCAGTATTTT
CASSQRFTDTQYF
>-|TRBV7-2|TRBJ1-5|many
TGTGCCAGCAGCCCTAATGGGAGGATGGGCAATCAGCCCCAGCATTTT
CASSPNGRMGNQPQHF
>TRBD2|TRBV4-3|TRBJ2-3|many
TGCGCCAGCAGCCAAGATCTGACTAGCGGCAGCCCCCCAGATACGCAGTATTTT
CASSQDLTSGSPPDTQYF
>-|TRBV20-1|TRBJ2-5|many
TGCAGTGTAAAAGGGTCCACAAAAGAGACCCAGTACTTC
CSVKGSTKETQYF
>-|TRBV20-1|TRBJ2-3|-
TGCAGTGACCGGACAAGTAGTACAGATACGCAGTATTTT
CSDRTSSTDTQYF